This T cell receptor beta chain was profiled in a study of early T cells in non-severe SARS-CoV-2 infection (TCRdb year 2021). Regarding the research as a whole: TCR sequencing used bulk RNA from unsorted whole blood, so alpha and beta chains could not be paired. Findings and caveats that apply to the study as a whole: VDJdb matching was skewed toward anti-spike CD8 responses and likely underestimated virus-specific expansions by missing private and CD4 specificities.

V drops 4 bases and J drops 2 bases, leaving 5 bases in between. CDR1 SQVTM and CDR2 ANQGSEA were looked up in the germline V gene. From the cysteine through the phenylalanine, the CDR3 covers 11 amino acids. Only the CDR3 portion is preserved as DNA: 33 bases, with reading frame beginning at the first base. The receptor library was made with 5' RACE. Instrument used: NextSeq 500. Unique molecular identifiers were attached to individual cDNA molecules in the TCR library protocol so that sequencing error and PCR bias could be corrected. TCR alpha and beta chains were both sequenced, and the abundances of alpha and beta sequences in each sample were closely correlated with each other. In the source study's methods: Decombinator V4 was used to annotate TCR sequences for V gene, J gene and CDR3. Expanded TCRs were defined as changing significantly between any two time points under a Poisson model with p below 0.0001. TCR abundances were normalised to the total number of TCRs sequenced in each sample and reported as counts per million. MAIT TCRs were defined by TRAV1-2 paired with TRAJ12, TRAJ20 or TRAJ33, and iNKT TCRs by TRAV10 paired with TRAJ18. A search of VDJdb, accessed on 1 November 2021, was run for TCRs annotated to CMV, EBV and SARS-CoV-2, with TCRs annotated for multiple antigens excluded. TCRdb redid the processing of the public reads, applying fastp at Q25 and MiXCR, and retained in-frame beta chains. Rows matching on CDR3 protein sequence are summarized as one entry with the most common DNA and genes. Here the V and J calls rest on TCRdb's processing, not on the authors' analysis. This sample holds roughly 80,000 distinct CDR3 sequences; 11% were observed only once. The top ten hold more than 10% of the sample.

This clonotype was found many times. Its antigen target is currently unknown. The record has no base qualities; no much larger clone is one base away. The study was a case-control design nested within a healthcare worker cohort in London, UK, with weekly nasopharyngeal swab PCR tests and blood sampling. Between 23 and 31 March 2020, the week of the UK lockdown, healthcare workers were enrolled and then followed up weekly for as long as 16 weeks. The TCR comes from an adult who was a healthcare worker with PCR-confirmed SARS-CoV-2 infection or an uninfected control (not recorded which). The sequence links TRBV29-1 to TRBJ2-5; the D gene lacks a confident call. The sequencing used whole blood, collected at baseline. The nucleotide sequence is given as TGCAGCGTTGGCGTTCAAGAGACCCAGTACTTC. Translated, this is CSVGVQETQYF.